This entry describes one TCR beta chain. What it binds is unknown. At one end the junction does not follow the germline gene, possibly because of a read error. The entry originates in a study of identical twins. Findings and caveats of the study: A lower insertion count was a feature of abundant cord blood beta clonotypes, with no such feature in memory repertoires. Cross-sectional statistical analysis was relied on for the conclusions, without the same donors being followed. The study found excess low generation probability among twin-shared out-of-frame alpha sequences.

TCRdb reprocessed the 5' RACE reads with MiXCR, giving one entry per CDR3 protein. This table holds roughly 1.6 million distinct CDR3 sequences, roughly 35% found once. CDR3 length equals 19 residues. J is TRBJ2-3 and V is TRBV12-3 or TRBV12-4, with 11 bases aligning to TRBD2. The sample comprised cord blood. This clonotype was obtained from a newborn girl in good health. The CDR3 here is CASSSAHRTSGFSTDAQYF. In nucleotides, the CDR3 is TGTGCCAGCAGTTCGGCCCACAGGACTAGCGGGTTTAGCACAGATGCGCAGTATTTT.